The 15 T cell receptor beta chains in this list originate from one sample, sequenced in a study of T cell changes during pregnancy in multiple sclerosis. Some clones are missing from TCRdb's copy, which holds only in-frame ones; the method was immunoSEQ multiplex PCR. The profile shows about 60,000 clones, roughly 91% of them singletons. This specimen was peripheral blood, taken before pregnancy. The source is a female donor with multiple sclerosis, enrolled in a pregnancy study.

J is TRBJ1-5 and V is TRBV29-1; maybe TRBD1 (5 bases). With 6 bases removed from V and 4 bases from J, the gap between germline ends came to 10 bases. From germline, CDR1 is SQVTM and CDR2 ANQGSEA. This CDR3 comprises 12 residues. CDR3 nucleotides: TGCAGCGTGCAGGGTTTTAATCAGCCCCAGCATTTT. It codes for CSVQGFNQPQHF.

The chain is built from TRBV19 and TRBJ2-7, with TRBD1 matching 10 bases. V lost 5 bases, J lost 7 bases, and 11 bases stayed unmatched. Germline CDR1 and CDR2: LNHDA and SQIVND (reference sequence). The CDR3 loop spans 15 amino acids. The CDR3 reads CASSLGTGAGWEQYF. The CDR3 DNA reads TGTGCCAGTAGTCTAGGGACAGGGGCCGGCTGGGAGCAGTACTTC.

V and J are TRBV4-2 and TRBJ1-5; no clear D. V was pared by 5 bases and J by 4 bases, with 15 bases between. The CDR3 is made up of 15 amino acids. The V gene's germline CDR1 is LGHNA and CDR2 YNFKEQ. Here the CDR3 reads CASSSAPAGNQPQHF. The CDR3 coding sequence is TGTGCCAGCAGCTCGGCGCCGGCGGGGAATCAGCCCCAGCATTTT.

This clone appeared a few times. The CDR3 reads CASSPMQGTEAFF. The CDR3 DNA follows: TGTGCCAGCTCACCAATGCAGGGAACTGAAGCTTTCTTT. This chain connects TRBV18 to TRBJ1-1; D is possibly TRBD1 (5 bases). CDR3 length: 13 residues. V was trimmed by 2 bases and J by 5 bases, leaving 9 bases between them. The germline gives CDR1 KGHSH, CDR2 LQKENI.

This chain connects TRBV28 to TRBJ1-1, with 9 bases matching TRBD1. The J segment lost 0 bases and the V segment lost 7 bases, leaving 6 bases of the junction unmatched. The CDR3 length is 15 residues. Looked up from germline, CDR1 is MDHEN and CDR2 is SYDVKM. CDR3 loop: CASTRGQGMNTEAFF. CDR3 bases: TGTGCCAGCACCCGCGGACAGGGGATGAACACTGAAGCTTTCTTT.

This chain links TRBV7-9 with TRBJ2-5; 9 nucleotides agree with TRBD2. Germline trimming cut 5 bases from V and 3 bases from J; bases unmatched to any gene: 13. CDR3 length: 17 residues. CDR1 is SEHNR, CDR2 FQNEAQ, per germline (reference sequence). The CDR3, as DNA: TGTGCCAGCAGCCTGTCGGTTCGCGGGGGGGGGAAAGAGACCCAGTACTTC. It is translated as CASSLSVRGGGKETQYF. Complete variable domain (other parts from reference TRBV7-9 and TRBJ2-5): DTGVSQNPRHKITKRGQNVTFRCDPISEHNRLYWYRQTLGQGPEFLTYFQNEAQLEKSRLLSDRFSAERPKGSFSTLEIQRTEQGDSAMYLCASSLSVRGGGKETQYFGPGTRLLVL.

The chain recombines TRBV20-1 with TRBJ2-5; the D is unclear. The germline V gene has CDR1 DFQATT and CDR2 SNEGSKA (reference sequence). Deletions cut 3 bases from V and 5 bases from J, with 4 bases between. The length of the CDR3 is 10 residues. CDR3 in amino acids: CSASIETQYF. As DNA, the CDR3 is TGCAGTGCTAGTATTGAGACCCAGTACTTC.

The J gene is TRBJ2-2, the V gene TRBV10-1; D is possibly TRBD2 (5 bases). Germline V gene sequence: CDR1 WNHNN, CDR2 SYGVQD (reference sequence). Trimming left V 0 bases short and J 3 bases short, with 11 bases between. The CDR3 loop spans 16 amino acids. For the CDR3, the DNA is TGCGCCAGCAGTGAGTCGATTGGAGGAGACACCGGGGAGCTGTTTTTT. Translation gives CASSESIGGDTGELFF.

The count of this clone is one. This rearrangement joins TRBV5-5 to TRBJ1-5; D remains unclear. Germline loops: CDR1 SGHKS, CDR2 YYEKEE (reference sequence). Trimming took off 4 bases at V and 2 bases at J, with 10 bases between the two ends. This CDR3 is built from 14 residues. CDR3 region: CASSLRRGNQPQHF. DNA for the CDR3: TGTGCCAGCAGCCTACGACGGGGCAATCAGCCCCAGCATTTT.

This rearrangement joins TRBV5-5 to TRBJ2-3, with D maybe TRBD2 (6 bases). The V end was cut by 0 bases, the J end by 6 bases, with 14 bases between. The CDR3 runs to 15 residues. CDR1 SGHKS and CDR2 YYEKEE come from the germline V gene (reference sequence). CDR3 amino acids: CASSLDPGERDTQYF. The CDR3 bases are TGTGCCAGCAGCTTGGACCCGGGAGAGAGGGATACGCAGTATTTT.

This clone occurred once. V gene TRBV7-7 combines with J gene TRBJ2-3, with a possible D match to TRBD2 (5 bases). Germline V lookup: CDR1 SSHAT, CDR2 FNYEAQ (reference sequence). V lost 5 bases and J lost 2, with 14 bases in between. The CDR3 runs to 15 residues. CDR3 sequence reads: CASSRTPTPTDTQYF. The DNA for the CDR3 is TGTGCCAGCAGCCGGACTCCCACCCCCACAGATACGCAGTATTTT.

V and J are TRBV18 and TRBJ2-1; 10 bases are a match to TRBD2. This CDR3 has 14 residues. Germline CDR1 is KGHSH and CDR2 is LQKENI. The J segment lost 4 bases and the V segment lost 4 bases, leaving 1 base of the junction unmatched. CDR3 sequence: CASSLTSGYNEQFF. CDR3 nucleotide sequence: TGTGCCAGCTCACTGACTAGCGGGTACAATGAGCAGTTCTTC.

The chain links TRBV15 to TRBJ2-3, with 8 positions matching TRBD1. J lost 5 bases, V lost 6 bases, and 7 bases had no gene match. The CDR3 totals 14 residues. Germline CDR1 is LNHNV and CDR2 is YYDKDF (reference sequence). CDR3 DNA: TGTGCCACCAGGCAGGGGGCCGGCGGAGATACGCAGTATTTT. Its translation is CATRQGAGGDTQYF.

The chain links TRBV10-2 to TRBJ2-4, with D possibly matching TRBD1 (5 bases). Germline CDR1 WSHSY, CDR2 SAAADI. Between the trimmed V and J ends, which lost 8 bases and 3 bases, there was a span of 14 bases. The length of the CDR3 is 14 residues. Written as DNA, the CDR3 is TGCGCCAGCTTCTTAGGGGTGGGCAAAAACATTCAGTACTTC. It translates to CASFLGVGKNIQYF.

The V and J genes are TRBV11-2 and TRBJ1-2; maybe TRBD1 (5 bases). The CDR3 sequence is 15 residues long. Per the germline V gene, CDR1 is SGHAT and CDR2 is FQNNGV. Trimming removed 1 base at V and 3 bases at J, with 12 bases between. In DNA, the CDR3 is TGTGCCAGCAGCTTAGTAATGGGGGGTGACTATGGCTACACCTTC. It encodes CASSLVMGGDYGYTF.